The 29 T cell receptor beta chains in this list originate from one sample, sequenced in a study of shared clonotypes between healthy human individuals. The protocol was immunoSEQ multiplex PCR, while the TCRdb copy is restricted to in-frame clones and leaves out a portion. The data contain about 1.1 million clones, around three quarters of them singletons. Sequencing was carried out using memory CD4+ T cells from PBMCs. Subset indicated: CD45RA-negative fraction. Receptors were obtained from a man between 18 and 29 years old in good health. Some clones in this sample may be carry-over from other donors' samples.

The chain employs TRBV4-1 and TRBJ2-3, with TRBD1 matching 7 bases. The CDR3 is 15 residues long. With V trimmed by 3 bases and J by 2 bases, 5 bases remained unmatched. CDR1 and CDR2 (germline): MGHRA, YSYEKL. CDR3 protein: CASSHGTENTDTQYF. The DNA for the CDR3 is TGCGCCAGCAGCCATGGGACAGAAAACACAGATACGCAGTATTTT.

This chain joins TRBV28 and TRBJ2-1, with TRBD2 matching 16 bases. CDR3 length: 17 residues. The V segment lost 0 bases and the J segment 5 bases; nucleotides outside the gene matches: 1. Germline CDR1 is MDHEN and CDR2 is SYDVKM. CDR3 sequence (DNA): TGTGCCAGCAGTTTATGGGGACTAGCGGGAGGGGACAATGAGCAGTTCTTC. Its translation: CASSLWGLAGGDNEQFF.

As regards this clone: This may be a read error, as it is one base from a much larger clone. This chain connects TRBV5-5 to TRBJ2-3; D not resolved. V lost 0 bases and J lost 4, with 3 bases in between. This CDR3 contains 12 residues. Germline V gene lookup returns CDR1 SGHKS and CDR2 YYEKEE (reference sequence). The CDR3: CASSLEADTQYF. The CDR3, as DNA: TGTGCCAGCAGCTTGGAGGCAGATACGCAGTATTTT. The entire variable domain, with the rest obtained from reference TRBV5-5 and TRBJ2-3, is as follows: DAGVTQSPTHLIKTRGQQVTLRCSPISGHKSVSWYQQVLGQGPQFIFQYYEKEERGRGNFPDRFSARQFPNYSSELNVNALLLGDSALYLCASSLEADTQYFGPGTRLTVL.

On this clone: The junction does not match germline at one end; this may be a read error. The sample holds other DNA sequences that translate to the same CDR3. The CDR3 coding sequence is TGTGCCAGCAGTTACTCGGGCAGTCACCAGGAACTGTTTTTC. Translated: CASSYSGSHQELFF. The rearrangement links TRBV6-5 to TRBJ1-4, with unresolved D. This CDR3 has 14 amino acids. Germline CDR1 MNHEY, CDR2 SVGAGI.

The genes are TRBV6-4 and TRBJ2-5; 7 bases line up with TRBD2. CDR3 length equals 14 residues. Germline values: CDR1 MRHNA, CDR2 SNTAGT. J was trimmed by 4 bases and V by 2 bases; bases with no gene match: 4. The DNA for the CDR3 is TGTGCCAGCAGTGACGGGGGGAGGGGAGAGACCCAGTACTTC. Its protein is CASSDGGRGETQYF.

V usage is TRBV9 and J usage is TRBJ1-1; D is ambiguous. This CDR3 spans 13 amino acids. The V and J ends lost 3 bases and 1 base respectively, with 7 bases between them. Germline values: CDR1 SGDLS, CDR2 YYNGEE. The CDR3 sequence: CASSADTNTEAFF. Here the CDR3 DNA reads TGTGCCAGCAGCGCCGACACGAACACTGAAGCTTTCTTT.

The V gene is TRBV29-1, the J gene TRBJ2-1; 7 positions match TRBD1. V lost 7 bases, J lost 0 bases, and 9 bases stayed unmatched. The CDR3 totals 15 residues. In germline, CDR1 is SQVTM, CDR2 ANQGSEA. The CDR3 here is CSAPTGTVSYNEQFF. In nucleotides, the CDR3 is TGCAGCGCACCAACCGGGACAGTCTCCTACAATGAGCAGTTCTTC.

The V call is TRBV4-1, the J call TRBJ2-7; either TRBD1 or TRBD2 may fit D (5 bases each). Trimming left V 1 base short and J 3 bases short, with 13 bases between. Germline CDR1 reads MGHRA; CDR2 reads YSYEKL. This CDR3 region has 15 residues. CDR3 sequence reads: CASSQGPQGDYEQYF. The CDR3 region has the DNA TGCGCCAGCAGCCAAGGCCCGCAGGGAGACTACGAGCAGTACTTC.

The chain carries TRBV6-4 and TRBJ2-2, with D unresolved. The V gene's germline CDR1 is MRHNA and CDR2 SNTAGT. V lost 4 bases, J lost 7 bases, and 10 bases lay in between. This CDR3 is built from 13 residues. The CDR3 spells CASSASWDGELFF. In DNA, the CDR3 is TGTGCCAGCAGTGCATCTTGGGACGGGGAGCTGTTTTTT.

This clone has just a few counts. The V gene is TRBV7-2, the J gene TRBJ1-5; tentatively, D is TRBD1 (6 bases). CDR3 length equals 12 residues. Trimming shortened V by 7 bases and J by 6 bases, and 10 bases separated the two germline ends. The V gene's germline CDR1 is SGHTA and CDR2 FQGNSA. As DNA, the CDR3 is TGTGCCAGCACCCTACAGGGTCAGCCCCAGCATTTT. Translated: CASTLQGQPQHF.

The V call is TRBV19, the J call TRBJ2-5, with TRBD1 matching over 7 bases. V shed 4 bases and J 2 bases; nucleotides not matched to a gene: 4. The CDR3 is 14 amino acids. Germline V gene lookup returns CDR1 LNHDA and CDR2 SQIVND (reference sequence). Here the CDR3 DNA reads TGTGCCAGTAGTACGGGGACAGTACAAGAGACCCAGTACTTC. This codes for CASSTGTVQETQYF.

This clone was seen at least ten times. The rearrangement joins TRBV14 to TRBJ1-1; 9 bases align to TRBD1. The CDR3 loop spans 15 amino acids. The J segment lost 5 bases and the V segment lost 4 bases, leaving 8 bases of the junction unmatched. Germline loops: CDR1 SGHDN, CDR2 FVKESK. Here the CDR3 reads CASSPTQGAETEAFF. The CDR3 nucleotides read TGTGCCAGCAGCCCAACACAGGGGGCTGAAACTGAAGCTTTCTTT.

A few counts support this clone. A far larger clone is a single base away, which makes a read error likely. This chain uses TRBV7-8 with TRBJ1-1; TRBD1 agrees at 7 bases. The CDR3 runs 14 residues. Germline CDR1 SGHVS, CDR2 FQNEAQ. The trim removed 5 bases at V and 0 bases at J, leaving 3 bases unmatched. The CDR3 is CASSQQGMNTEAFF. CDR3 coding DNA: TGTGCCAGCAGCCAACAGGGGATGAACACTGAAGCTTTCTTT.

The V and J genes are TRBV18 and TRBJ1-1; D unclear. Per germline, CDR1 KGHSH and CDR2 LQKENI. The CDR3 is 16 residues long. The ends were cut back, 3 bases at V and 4 bases at J, with 18 bases in the middle. The CDR3 nucleotides are TGTGCCAGCTCACCCGAACCGAGCTCGAGAGGCACTGAAGCTTTCTTT. It specifies CASSPEPSSRGTEAFF.

This chain joins TRBV28 and TRBJ2-7, with 8 bases fitting TRBD2. This CDR3 region has 16 residues. The germline V gene has CDR1 MDHEN and CDR2 SYDVKM. J lost 4 bases, V lost 1 base, and 9 bases had no gene match. In DNA, the CDR3 is TGTGCCAGCAGTTTATCCGGGGGGGGCAGGAAATACGAGCAGTACTTC. Translating it yields CASSLSGGGRKYEQYF.

As for this clone: The junction shows a germline mismatch at one end, possibly a read error. The chain joins TRBV30 to TRBJ2-1; 8 nucleotides align to TRBD2. From germline, CDR1 is GTSNPN and CDR2 SVGIG (reference sequence). The length of the CDR3 is 12 residues. The CDR3 nucleotides are TGCTCCCGTGCGGGAGGAGTTGGTGAGCAGTTCTTC. Amino acid sequence: CSRAGGVGEQFF.

This chain connects TRBV18 to TRBJ2-1, with D tentatively TRBD2 (6 bases). The CDR3 runs to 14 residues. Germline V gene data show CDR1 as KGHSH and CDR2 as LQKENI. Trimming left V 1 base short and J 6 bases short, with 10 bases between. For the CDR3, the DNA is TGTGCCAGCTCACCACAGGTGGGAGGCAATGAGCAGTTCTTC. Its protein product is CASSPQVGGNEQFF. Drawing the rest from reference TRBV18 and TRBJ2-1, the complete variable domain is NAGVMQNPRHLVRRRGQEARLRCSPMKGHSHVYWYRQLPEEGLKFMVYLQKENIIDESGMPKERFSAEFPKEGPSILRIQQVVRGDSAAYFCASSPQVGGNEQFFGPGTRLTVL.

The rearrangement joins TRBV9 to TRBJ2-5; 8 nucleotides match TRBD1. Per germline, CDR1 SGDLS and CDR2 YYNGEE. Unmatched junction bases numbered 8, after V lost 3 bases and J lost 7 bases. The length of the CDR3 is 14 residues. CDR3 in DNA: TGTGCCAGCAGCGATCGGACAGGGTCGGGGACCCAGTACTTC. It yields the protein CASSDRTGSGTQYF.

This clone has a single count. The V call is TRBV11-2, the J call TRBJ2-7, with TRBD2 matching over 9 bases. V lost 3 bases and J lost 6; bases outside the gene matches: 18. Germline assignment: CDR1 SGHAT and CDR2 FQNNGV. The CDR3 totals 18 residues. In nucleotides, the CDR3 is TGTGCCAGCAGCTTTTCTCTGCTGGGGACTAGCACCGGAAGCGAGCAGTACTTC. Translating it yields CASSFSLLGTSTGSEQYF.

This clone came up a few times. This rearrangement joins TRBV28 to TRBJ2-2; either TRBD1 or TRBD2 may fit D (6 bases each). The CDR3 loop spans 14 amino acids. Trimming took 5 bases from V and 6 from J, leaving 13 bases between them. Looked up from germline, CDR1 is MDHEN and CDR2 is SYDVKM. The CDR3 region is CASSRPEGAGELFF. DNA of the CDR3: TGTGCCAGCAGTCGTCCGGAGGGGGCCGGGGAGCTGTTTTTT.

The chain has TRBV6-5 and TRBJ1-3; D uncertain. Germline V gene lookup returns CDR1 MNHEY and CDR2 SVGAGI. The CDR3 consists of 14 residues. Trimming took off 6 bases at V and 1 base at J, with 10 bases between the two ends. DNA for the CDR3: TGTGCCAGCAGCCCCGGAGGGTCTGGAAACACCATATATTTT. Translated: CASSPGGSGNTIYF.

The rearrangement links TRBV19 to TRBJ1-1; D gene ambiguous. The CDR3 has 17 residues. Germline values: CDR1 LNHDA, CDR2 SQIVND (reference sequence). The ends were cut back, 7 bases at V and 5 bases at J, with 26 bases in the middle. CDR3 nucleotides: TGTGCCAGTAAGGTCGGCGGGGTGTTACAGCTTAGGACTGAAGCTTTCTTT. It is translated as CASKVGGVLQLRTEAFF. Variable domain in full (rest from reference TRBV19 and TRBJ1-1): DGGITQSPKYLFRKEGQNVTLSCEQNLNHDAMYWYRQDPGQGLRLIYYSQIVNDFQKGDIAEGYSVSREKKESFPLTVTSAQKNPTAFYLCASKVGGVLQLRTEAFFGQGTRLTVV.

The chain joins TRBV5-3 to TRBJ2-7; TRBD1 aligns across 10 bases. TRBV5-3 is classed as an ORF, of uncertain function. The ends lost 3 bases at V and 5 bases at J; junction bases unmatched: 8. This CDR3 has 15 residues. CDR3 in DNA: TGTGCCAGAAGCTGGCCGGGACAGGGGTTTGACGAGCAGTACTTC. Translated, it gives CARSWPGQGFDEQYF.

V usage is TRBV5-4 and J usage is TRBJ2-2; D not certain. Germline V lookup: CDR1 SGHNT, CDR2 YYREEE (reference sequence). The CDR3 has 13 residues. Trimming removed 0 bases at V and 6 bases at J, with 6 bases between. The CDR3 DNA is TGTGCCAGCAGCTTGGGGGCGGCCGGGGAGCTGTTTTTT. Translated, it gives CASSLGAAGELFF.

The chain couples TRBV7-2 to TRBJ2-6; D might be TRBD1 (5 bases). The CDR3 contains 15 residues. CDR1 and CDR2 (germline): SGHTA, FQGNSA. Trimming shortened V by 5 bases and J by 0 bases, and 8 bases separated the two germline ends. DNA of the CDR3: TGTGCCAGCAGCCCGACAGACTCTGGGGCCAACGTCCTGACTTTC. This sequence encodes CASSPTDSGANVLTF.

The gene calls are TRBV6-1 and TRBJ1-3, with TRBD1 matching over 7 bases. This CDR3 region has 15 residues. V was clipped by 5 bases and J by 6 bases; unmatched bases: 10. CDR1 is MNHNS and CDR2 is SASEGT in the germline V gene. The CDR3 region is CASSPQGGLVNTIYF. The CDR3, as DNA: TGTGCCAGCAGTCCTCAGGGGGGGCTTGTAAACACCATATATTTT.

The chain joins TRBV7-9 to TRBJ2-2; D gene uncertain. There are 13 residues in the CDR3. Germline-derived CDR1 and CDR2 are SEHNR and FQNEAQ (reference sequence). The germline V and J ends were trimmed by 5 bases and 13 bases, with 17 bases remaining between them. The CDR3 DNA is TGTGCCAGCAGCCCCGGGCCCTCGCTAGGGCTGTTTTTT. It specifies CASSPGPSLGLFF.

This clone was counted a single time. V and J are TRBV9 and TRBJ1-4; TRBD1 aligns across 11 bases. The germline gives CDR1 SGDLS, CDR2 YYNGEE. After removal of 4 bases from V and 8 bases from J, the junction contained 4 bases not matched to a gene. The CDR3 has 14 residues. CDR3: CASSPRTGGEKLFF. Here the CDR3 DNA reads TGTGCCAGCAGCCCTCGGACAGGGGGCGAAAAACTGTTTTTT.

The chain employs TRBV4-3 and TRBJ2-1; 10 nucleotides line up with TRBD2. The V gene end was trimmed by 0 bases and the J gene end by 12 bases; junction bases not matched to a gene: 11. The CDR3 sequence is 16 residues long. Per germline, CDR1 LGHNA and CDR2 YSLEER. CDR3 DNA sequence: TGCGCCAGCAGCCAAGATTGGCCTAGCGGGAGAACCGCGCAGTTCTTC. This codes for CASSQDWPSGRTAQFF.